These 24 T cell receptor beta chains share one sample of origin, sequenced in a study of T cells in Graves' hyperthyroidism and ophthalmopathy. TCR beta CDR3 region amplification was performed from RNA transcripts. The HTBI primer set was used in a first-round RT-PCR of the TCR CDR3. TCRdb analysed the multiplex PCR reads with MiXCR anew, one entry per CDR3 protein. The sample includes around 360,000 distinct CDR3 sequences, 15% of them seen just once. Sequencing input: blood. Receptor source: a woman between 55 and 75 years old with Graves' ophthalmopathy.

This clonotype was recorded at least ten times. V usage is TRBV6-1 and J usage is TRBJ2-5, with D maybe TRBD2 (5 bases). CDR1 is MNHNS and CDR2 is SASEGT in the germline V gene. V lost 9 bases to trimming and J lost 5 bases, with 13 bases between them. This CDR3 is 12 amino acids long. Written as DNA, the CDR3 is TGTGCCAGTCTAGCTATAGGGGAGACCCAGTACTTC. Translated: CASLAIGETQYF.

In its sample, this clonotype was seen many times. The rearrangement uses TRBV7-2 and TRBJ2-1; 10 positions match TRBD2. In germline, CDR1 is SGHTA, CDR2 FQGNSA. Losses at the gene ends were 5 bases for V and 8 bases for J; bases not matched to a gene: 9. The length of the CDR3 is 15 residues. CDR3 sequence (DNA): TGTGCCAGCAGCCCAGAGCGGGAGGGGTGGGATGAGCAGTTCTTC. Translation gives CASSPEREGWDEQFF.

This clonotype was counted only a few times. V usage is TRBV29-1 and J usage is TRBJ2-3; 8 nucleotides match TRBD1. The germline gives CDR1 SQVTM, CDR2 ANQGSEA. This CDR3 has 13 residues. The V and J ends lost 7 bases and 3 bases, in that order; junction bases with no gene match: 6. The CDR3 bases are TGCAGCGGTGGGACAGGTGGAACAGATACGCAGTATTTT. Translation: CSGGTGGTDTQYF.

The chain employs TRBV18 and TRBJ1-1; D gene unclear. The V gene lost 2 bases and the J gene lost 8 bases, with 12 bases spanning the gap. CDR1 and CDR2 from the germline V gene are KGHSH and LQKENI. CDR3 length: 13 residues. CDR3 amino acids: CASSPGLRNEAFF. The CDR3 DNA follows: TGTGCCAGCTCACCAGGCCTTCGAAACGAAGCTTTCTTT.

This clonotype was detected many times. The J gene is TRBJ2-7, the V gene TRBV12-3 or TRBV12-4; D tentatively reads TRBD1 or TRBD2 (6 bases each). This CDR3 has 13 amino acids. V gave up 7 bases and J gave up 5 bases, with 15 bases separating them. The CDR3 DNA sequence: TGTGCCAGCACCCACCCGGGGGCAGACGAGCAGTACTTC. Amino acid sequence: CASTHPGADEQYF.

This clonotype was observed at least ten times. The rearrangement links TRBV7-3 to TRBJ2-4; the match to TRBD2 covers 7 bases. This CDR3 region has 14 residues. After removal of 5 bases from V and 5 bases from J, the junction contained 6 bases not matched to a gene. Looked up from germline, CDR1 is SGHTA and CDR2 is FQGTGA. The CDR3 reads CASSGSGEENIQYF. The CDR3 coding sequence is TGTGCCAGCAGCGGGAGCGGGGAGGAAAACATTCAGTACTTC.

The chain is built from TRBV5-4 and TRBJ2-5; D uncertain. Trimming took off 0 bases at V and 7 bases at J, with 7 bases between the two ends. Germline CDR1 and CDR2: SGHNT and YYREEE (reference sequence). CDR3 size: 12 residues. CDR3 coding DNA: TGTGCCAGCAGCTTGGTTTCAGGGACCCAGTACTTC. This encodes CASSLVSGTQYF.

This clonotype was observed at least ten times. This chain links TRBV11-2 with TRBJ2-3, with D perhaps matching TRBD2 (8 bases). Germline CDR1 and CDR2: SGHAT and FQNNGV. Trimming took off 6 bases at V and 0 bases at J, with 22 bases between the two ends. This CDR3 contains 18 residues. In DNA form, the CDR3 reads TGTGCCAGCAGACATGGGAGGGGGCGCGGGGGGAGCACAGATACGCAGTATTTT. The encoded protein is CASRHGRGRGGSTDTQYF.

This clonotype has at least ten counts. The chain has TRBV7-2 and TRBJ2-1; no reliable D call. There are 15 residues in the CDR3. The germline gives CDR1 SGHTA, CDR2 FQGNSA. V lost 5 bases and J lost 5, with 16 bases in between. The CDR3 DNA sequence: TGTGCCAGCAGCCCCCGTAAAGGGTCGAACAATGAGCAGTTCTTC. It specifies CASSPRKGSNNEQFF.

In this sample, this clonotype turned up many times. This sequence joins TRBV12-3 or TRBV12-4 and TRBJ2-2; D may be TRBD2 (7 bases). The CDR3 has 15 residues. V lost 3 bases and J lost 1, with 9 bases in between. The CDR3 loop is CASSFRGGNTGELFF. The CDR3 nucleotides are TGTGCCAGCAGTTTTAGGGGGGGGAACACCGGGGAGCTGTTTTTT.

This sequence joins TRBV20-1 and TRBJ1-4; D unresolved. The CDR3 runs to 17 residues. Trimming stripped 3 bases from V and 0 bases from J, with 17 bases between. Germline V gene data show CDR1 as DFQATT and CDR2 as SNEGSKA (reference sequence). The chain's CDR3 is CSASSQEQTATNEKLFF. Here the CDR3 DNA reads TGCAGTGCTAGTTCCCAGGAGCAAACCGCAACTAATGAAAAACTGTTTTTT.

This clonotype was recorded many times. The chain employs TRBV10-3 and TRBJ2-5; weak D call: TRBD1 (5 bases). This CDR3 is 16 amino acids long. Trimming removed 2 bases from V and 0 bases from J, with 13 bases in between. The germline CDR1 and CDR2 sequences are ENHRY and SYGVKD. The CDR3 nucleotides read TGTGCCATCAGTGAGGCAAAAGGGGCTAACCAAGAGACCCAGTACTTC. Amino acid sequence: CAISEAKGANQETQYF.

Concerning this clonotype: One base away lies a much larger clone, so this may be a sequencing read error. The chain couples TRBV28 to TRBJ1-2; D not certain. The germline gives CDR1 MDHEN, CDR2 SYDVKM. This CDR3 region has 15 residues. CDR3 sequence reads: CASTQPAQASYDYTF. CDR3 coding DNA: TGTGCCAGCACTCAACCGGCCCAAGCTAGCTATGACTACACCTTC.

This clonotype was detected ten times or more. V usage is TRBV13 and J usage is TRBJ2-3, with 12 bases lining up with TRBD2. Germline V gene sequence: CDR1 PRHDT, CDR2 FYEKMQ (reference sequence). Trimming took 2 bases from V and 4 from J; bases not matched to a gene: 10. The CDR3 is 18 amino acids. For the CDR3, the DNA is TGTGCCAGCAGCTTAAGACAGACTAGCGGGAGATTCGCAGATACGCAGTATTTT. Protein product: CASSLRQTSGRFADTQYF.

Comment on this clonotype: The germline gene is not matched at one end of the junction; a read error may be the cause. CDR3 in amino acids: CARSDLAEHTDTQYF. The CDR3 region has the DNA TGTGCCAGAAGTGATCTGGCGGAACACACAGATACGCAGTATTTT. This chain uses TRBV6-1 with TRBJ2-3; D gene ambiguous. CDR3 length equals 15 residues. Germline assignment: CDR1 MNHNS and CDR2 SASEGT.

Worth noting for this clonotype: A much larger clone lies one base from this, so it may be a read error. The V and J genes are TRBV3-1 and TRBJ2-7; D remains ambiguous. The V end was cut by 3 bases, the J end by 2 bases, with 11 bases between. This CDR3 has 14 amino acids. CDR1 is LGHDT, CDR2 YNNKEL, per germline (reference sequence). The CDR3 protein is CASSQHRQPYEQYF. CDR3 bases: TGTGCCAGCAGCCAGCACCGGCAGCCCTACGAGCAGTACTTC.

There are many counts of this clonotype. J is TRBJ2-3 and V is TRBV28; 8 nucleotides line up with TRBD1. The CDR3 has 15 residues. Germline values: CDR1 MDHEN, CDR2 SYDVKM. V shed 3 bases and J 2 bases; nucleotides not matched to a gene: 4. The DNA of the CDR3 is TGTGCCAGCAGTTTCTCCCAGGGGGCCACAGATACGCAGTATTTT. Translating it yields CASSFSQGATDTQYF.

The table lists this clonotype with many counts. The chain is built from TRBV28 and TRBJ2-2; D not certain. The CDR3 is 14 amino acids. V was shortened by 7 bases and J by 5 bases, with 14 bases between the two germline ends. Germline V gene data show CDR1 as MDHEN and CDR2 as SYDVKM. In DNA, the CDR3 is TGTGCCAGCAAATCGACTGGAGAAACCGGGGAGCTGTTTTTT. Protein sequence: CASKSTGETGELFF. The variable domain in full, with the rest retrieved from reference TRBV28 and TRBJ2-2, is DVKVTQSSRYLVKRTGEKVFLECVQDMDHENMFWYRQDPGLGLRLIYFSYDVKMKEKGDIPEGYSVSREKKERFSLILESASTNQTSMYLCASKSTGETGELFFGEGSRLTVL.

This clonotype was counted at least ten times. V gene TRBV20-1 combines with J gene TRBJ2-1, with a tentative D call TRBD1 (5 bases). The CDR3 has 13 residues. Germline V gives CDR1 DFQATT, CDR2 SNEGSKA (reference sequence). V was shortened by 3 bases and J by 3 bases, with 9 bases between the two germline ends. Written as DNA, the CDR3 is TGCAGTGCTAGGAGCAGGGTCTACAATGAGCAGTTCTTC. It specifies CSARSRVYNEQFF.

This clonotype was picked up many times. The CDR3 DNA reads as TGCAGTGCTGACAGGTCAGATACGCAGTATTTT. This codes for CSADRSDTQYF. This rearrangement joins TRBV20-1 to TRBJ2-3, with D perhaps TRBD1 (6 bases). Per germline, CDR1 DFQATT and CDR2 SNEGSKA (reference sequence). This CDR3 spans 11 amino acids. Trimming shortened V by 5 bases and J by 4 bases, and 7 bases separated the two germline ends.

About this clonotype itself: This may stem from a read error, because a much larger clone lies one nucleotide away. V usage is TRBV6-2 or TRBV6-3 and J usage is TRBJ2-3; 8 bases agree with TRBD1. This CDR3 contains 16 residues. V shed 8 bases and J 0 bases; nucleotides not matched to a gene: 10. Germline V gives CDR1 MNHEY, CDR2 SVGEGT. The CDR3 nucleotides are TGTGCCAGCGGTTCAGGGACAGGCTCGAGCACAGATACGCAGTATTTT. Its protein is CASGSGTGSSTDTQYF.

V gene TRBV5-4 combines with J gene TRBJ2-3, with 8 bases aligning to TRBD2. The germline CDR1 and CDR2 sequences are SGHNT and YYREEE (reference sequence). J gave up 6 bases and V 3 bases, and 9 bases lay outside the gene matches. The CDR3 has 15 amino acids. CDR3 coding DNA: TGTGCCAGCAGCTCGACTCGCGGGGGGTCGGATACGCAGTATTTT. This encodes CASSSTRGGSDTQYF. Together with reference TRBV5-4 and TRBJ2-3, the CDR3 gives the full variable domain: ETGVTQSPTHLIKTRGQQVTLRCSSQSGHNTVSWYQQALGQGPQFIFQYYREEENGRGNFPPRFSGLQFPNYSSELNVNALELDDSALYLCASSSTRGGSDTQYFGPGTRLTVL.

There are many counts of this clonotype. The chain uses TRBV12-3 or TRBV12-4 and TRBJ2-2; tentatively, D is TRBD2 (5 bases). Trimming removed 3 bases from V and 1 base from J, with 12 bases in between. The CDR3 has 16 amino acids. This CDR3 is CASSLGSLGNTGELFF. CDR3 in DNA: TGTGCCAGCAGTTTGGGGAGTTTGGGGAACACCGGGGAGCTGTTTTTT.

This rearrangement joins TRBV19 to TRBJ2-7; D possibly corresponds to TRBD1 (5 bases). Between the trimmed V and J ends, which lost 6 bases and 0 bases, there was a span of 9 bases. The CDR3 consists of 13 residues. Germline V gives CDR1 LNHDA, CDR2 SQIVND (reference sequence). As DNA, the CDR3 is TGTGCCAGTAGCCGACAGCACTCCTACGAGCAGTACTTC. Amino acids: CASSRQHSYEQYF.